The source of this T cell receptor beta chain is a study of response to subunit inactivated influenza vaccine. General study points: That few new T cells are recruited by each seasonal influenza vaccination was the authors' suggestion.

In its sample, this clonotype was seen a few times. The antigen remains unidentified. Using its own MiXCR run on the RT-PCR reads, TCRdb lists one record per CDR3 protein. The profile shows around 750,000 distinct CDR3 sequences, about 20% of them singletons. The CDR3 length is 16 residues. Deletions cut 3 bases from V and 2 bases from J, with 15 bases between. Per the germline V gene, CDR1 is SGHRS and CDR2 is YFSETQ. This material consisted of PBMCs from blood, taken about 5 days after vaccination. The TCR originated in a man aged 45-65 years who received an inactivated influenza vaccine. The chain joins TRBV5-1 to TRBJ2-1, with D possibly TRBD2 on 5 matching bases. In DNA, the CDR3 is TGCGCCAGCAGCTCACTTTACCGGGAACCCTACAATGAGCAGTTCTTC. It encodes CASSSLYREPYNEQFF.